This T cell receptor beta chain stems from a study of shared clonotypes between healthy human individuals. The table came from immunoSEQ multiplex PCR; TCRdb's copy has only in-frame clones and leaves some out. The profile shows about 87,000 clones, about half of them singletons. V was shortened by 4 bases and J by 4 bases, with 10 bases between the two germline ends. This CDR3 region has 12 residues. Per the germline V gene, CDR1 is GTSNPN and CDR2 is SVGIG (reference sequence). This clone was counted ten times or more. The sequence was collected from a woman between 35 and 50 years old in good health. Some clones in this sample may be carry-over from other donors' samples. This sequence joins TRBV30 and TRBJ1-1, with D uncertain. What was sequenced was PBMCs. The CDR3 loop is CAWTQTSTEAFF. The CDR3 DNA follows: TGTGCCTGGACCCAGACGAGCACTGAAGCTTTCTTT. The variable domain in full, completed from reference TRBV30 and TRBJ1-1, reads SQTIHQWPATLVQPVGSPLSLECTVEGTSNPNLYWYRQAAGRGLQLLFYSVGIGQISSEVPQNLSASRPQDRQFILSSKKLLLSDSGFYLCAWTQTSTEAFFGQGTRLTVV.